The clone carrying this TCR beta chain has more than one count but fewer than ten. These data originate in a study of patients and donors after allogeneic stem cell transplantation. The germline V gene has CDR1 SGHTA and CDR2 FQGNSA. The CDR3 sequence is 14 residues long. The trim removed 3 bases at V and 7 bases at J, leaving 4 bases unmatched. From the RT-PCR reads, TCRdb called clonotypes with MiXCR, one entry per CDR3 protein. The repertoire consists of about a million distinct CDR3 sequences, with about a sixth occurring once and the leading ten covering approximately 5.9%. The TCR was taken from a human donor who was either an allogeneic HSCT recipient or a stem cell or donor lymphocyte infusion donor (not recorded which). It is not recorded whose cells these are; they may come from a transplant donor. Sequencing was carried out using blood, either unsorted or a sorted T cell fraction (not recorded which). This chain links TRBV7-2 with TRBJ2-3, with TRBD2 matching over 10 bases. CDR3 sequence reads: CASSLGLALYTQYF. DNA for the CDR3: TGTGCCAGCAGCTTGGGACTAGCGTTGTATACGCAGTATTTT.